This T cell receptor beta chain comes out of a study of T cells after yellow fever vaccination. Germline CDR1 reads SEHNR; CDR2 reads FQNEAQ (reference sequence). The CDR3 is 15 amino acids. The V and J ends lost 1 base and 0 bases respectively, with 9 bases between them. TCRdb used MiXCR to reprocess the 5' RACE reads, holding one entry per CDR3 protein. This sample carries some 600,000 distinct CDR3 sequences, about a sixth of them seen once, and the ten largest clones take 15% to 20%. This sequence joins TRBV7-9 and TRBJ1-2; D is unresolved. The TCR was taken from a man aged 18 to 30 who received the YFV17D yellow fever vaccine. Sequences were derived from PBMCs, sampled more than 4 days after the first yellow fever vaccination. CDR3 loop: CASSLGSTSNYGYTF. CDR3 nucleotide sequence: TGTGCCAGCAGCTTAGGTAGCACCTCTAACTATGGCTACACCTTC.